Shown below are 28 T cell receptor beta chains from a single sample sequenced in a study of blood T cell repertoires in COVID-19. Clones were sequenced by immunoSEQ multiplex PCR, and TCRdb holds only the in-frame ones, with some missing. The data hold tens of thousands of clones, with around nine tenths observed a single time. Sequencing input: peripheral blood. These receptors were taken from a man aged 70-80 years with active or convalescent COVID-19.

In its sample, this clone was seen once. In DNA, the CDR3 is TGTGCCAGCAGCTTTAGGAGGCAGGCCTACAATGAGCAGTTCTTC. It specifies CASSFRRQAYNEQFF. V is TRBV7-2 and J is TRBJ2-1; the D gene is possibly TRBD2 (5 bases). The germline V and J ends were trimmed by 3 bases and 2 bases, with 11 bases remaining between them. Per the germline V gene, CDR1 is SGHTA and CDR2 is FQGNSA. This CDR3 has 15 residues.

The V gene is TRBV7-9, the J gene TRBJ2-1; 11 nucleotides line up with TRBD2. This CDR3 has 15 residues. Trimming removed 4 bases from V and 9 bases from J; junction bases left unmatched: 8. CDR1 is SEHNR and CDR2 is FQNEAQ in the germline V gene (reference sequence). The CDR3 region is CASSSIAGGPGEQFF. CDR3 nucleotide sequence: TGTGCCAGCAGCTCCATAGCGGGAGGGCCGGGTGAGCAGTTCTTC.

This chain links TRBV11-2 with TRBJ2-3; 7 bases are shared with TRBD2. J gave up 5 bases and V 3 bases, and 2 bases lay outside the gene matches. The CDR3 runs to 13 residues. CDR1 is SGHAT, CDR2 FQNNGV, per germline. This chain's CDR3 is CASSLSSGDTQYF. The CDR3 DNA reads as TGTGCCAGCAGCTTGTCTAGCGGAGATACGCAGTATTTT. Based on the CDR3 plus reference TRBV11-2 and TRBJ2-3, the full variable domain is EAGVAQSPRYKIIEKRQSVAFWCNPISGHATLYWYQQILGQGPKLLIQFQNNGVVDDSQLPKDRFSAERLKGVDSTLKIQPAKLEDSAVYLCASSLSSGDTQYFGPGTRLTVL.

V usage is TRBV19 and J usage is TRBJ2-7; weak D call: TRBD1 (5 bases). V lost 4 bases, J lost 7 bases, and 14 bases lay in between. The CDR3 has 13 amino acids. Germline CDR1 LNHDA, CDR2 SQIVND (reference sequence). CDR3 protein: CASSTASQEEQYF. The CDR3 coding sequence is TGTGCCAGTAGTACCGCGTCACAGGAGGAGCAGTACTTC.

The chain couples TRBV5-4 to TRBJ2-1, with 7 bases matching TRBD1. This CDR3 contains 14 residues. The ends lost 3 bases at V and 8 bases at J; junction bases unmatched: 8. Per germline, CDR1 SGHNT and CDR2 YYREEE (reference sequence). The CDR3 sequence is CASSSETGSHEQFF. CDR3 nucleotides: TGTGCCAGCAGCTCGGAGACAGGGAGTCATGAGCAGTTCTTC.

The chain couples TRBV5-1 to TRBJ1-2; D is unresolved. The CDR3 runs to 15 residues. V shed 0 bases and J shed 4 bases, with 13 bases lying between them. Per the germline V gene, CDR1 is SGHRS and CDR2 is YFSETQ. In DNA form, the CDR3 reads TGCGCCAGCAGCTTGGGTGGCAATTCTCCCTATGGCTACACCTTC. Its translation is CASSLGGNSPYGYTF. Full variable domain (rest looked up from reference TRBV5-1 and TRBJ1-2): KAGVTQTPRYLIKTRGQQVTLSCSPISGHRSVSWYQQTPGQGLQFLFEYFSETQRNKGNFPGRFSGRQFSNSRSEMNVSTLELGDSALYLCASSLGGNSPYGYTFGSGTRLTVV.

The chain links TRBV6-5 to TRBJ1-1; D ambiguous. The CDR3 runs to 14 residues. V dropped 7 bases and J dropped 4 bases, with 16 bases sitting between them. The germline gives CDR1 MNHEY, CDR2 SVGAGI. Written as DNA, the CDR3 is TGTGCCAGCACACCAAAACGGGAGGGCACTGAAGCTTTCTTT. It yields the protein CASTPKREGTEAFF.

The rearrangement uses TRBV18 and TRBJ2-4; 11 nucleotides agree with TRBD1. The J segment lost 1 base and the V segment lost 3 bases, leaving 14 bases of the junction unmatched. Germline assignment: CDR1 KGHSH and CDR2 LQKENI. This CDR3 region has 20 residues. CDR3 DNA sequence: TGTGCCAGCTCACCCTACCCCGCCGGGACAGGGGGTTCGGCCAAAAACATTCAGTACTTC. Protein sequence: CASSPYPAGTGGSAKNIQYF.

This clone appeared a single time. The chain couples TRBV13 to TRBJ2-7, with TRBD2 identical over 8 bases. The CDR3 sequence is 15 residues long. Germline V gene sequence: CDR1 PRHDT, CDR2 FYEKMQ (reference sequence). After removal of 5 bases from V and 2 bases from J, the junction contained 8 bases not matched to a gene. DNA for the CDR3: TGTGCCAGCAGCCTCAGCGGGAGAGTCCCCTACGAGCAGTACTTC. Its translation is CASSLSGRVPYEQYF.

This rearrangement joins TRBV6-2 or TRBV6-3 to TRBJ2-5; 11 nucleotides line up with TRBD2. The CDR3 is 17 residues long. V lost 0 bases, J lost 5 bases, and 8 bases stayed unmatched. Germline lookup yields CDR1 MNHEY and CDR2 SVGEGT. The CDR3 loop is CASSYSTTSGRQETQYF. CDR3 DNA sequence: TGTGCCAGCAGTTACTCAACCACTAGCGGGAGACAGGAGACCCAGTACTTC.

The V and J genes are TRBV27 and TRBJ1-1; a weak D match, TRBD1 (6 bases). This CDR3 spans 13 amino acids. CDR1 and CDR2 from the germline V gene are MNHEY and SMNVEV (reference sequence). The germline V and J ends were trimmed by 6 bases and 4 bases, with 12 bases remaining between them. The CDR3 region has the DNA TGTGCCAGCAGGAATACAGGGAGCACTGAAGCTTTCTTT. Encoded protein: CASRNTGSTEAFF.

The chain employs TRBV6-5 and TRBJ1-2, with D possibly being TRBD1 (6 bases). Trimming cost V 6 bases and J 6 bases, with 14 bases left between them. Germline-derived CDR1 and CDR2 are MNHEY and SVGAGI. CDR3 length: 13 amino acids. Here the CDR3 reads CASRSNRVHGYTF. The CDR3 nucleotides read TGTGCCAGCAGATCGAACAGGGTCCATGGCTACACCTTC.

V and J are TRBV2 and TRBJ1-1, with 7 bases aligning to TRBD1. This CDR3 has 13 amino acids. V dropped 6 bases and J dropped 2; count of bases not matched to a gene: 3. Germline values: CDR1 SNHLY, CDR2 FYNNEI. The CDR3 nucleotides read TGTGCCAGCAGACAGGGGATCAACACTGAAGCTTTCTTT. Translation: CASRQGINTEAFF.

The gene calls are TRBV9 and TRBJ1-1; weak D call: TRBD1 (5 bases). V was clipped by 6 bases and J by 4 bases, with 13 bases between them. The germline CDR1 and CDR2 sequences are SGDLS and YYNGEE. The CDR3 spans 13 residues. The CDR3 loop reads CASNDGGTTEAFF. The CDR3 bases are TGTGCCAGCAATGACGGAGGGACCACTGAAGCTTTCTTT.

The chain's CDR3 is CASSEQSNTEAFF. As DNA, the CDR3 is TGTGCCAGCAGTGAACAGTCGAACACTGAAGCTTTCTTT. This chain links TRBV12-3 or TRBV12-4 with TRBJ1-1, with D uncertain. The V gene lost 5 bases and the J gene lost 1 base, with 8 bases spanning the gap. The CDR3 spans 13 residues.

This clone occurred a few times. CDR3 sequence: CASSQGTGKETQYF. CDR3 in DNA: TGCGCCAGCAGCCAAGGTACCGGGAAAGAGACCCAGTACTTC. J is TRBJ2-5 and V is TRBV4-1; a weak D match, TRBD2 (5 bases). Germline V CDR1 and CDR2: MGHRA, YSYEKL. Trimming shortened V by 1 base and J by 3 bases, and 9 bases separated the two germline ends. This CDR3 spans 14 amino acids.

This chain links TRBV6-5 with TRBJ2-7, with D tentatively TRBD2 (5 bases). Germline values: CDR1 MNHEY, CDR2 SVGAGI. V shed 6 bases and J shed 4 bases, with 13 bases lying between them. This CDR3 is 13 amino acids long. The chain's CDR3 is CASRGRARYEQYF. The CDR3 DNA reads TGTGCCAGCAGGGGGAGAGCCCGGTACGAGCAGTACTTC.

The chain employs TRBV12-3 or TRBV12-4 and TRBJ2-1, with 7 bases fitting TRBD2. J was trimmed by 15 bases and V by 1 base; bases with no gene match: 3. The CDR3 contains 11 residues. CDR3 sequence reads: CASSLGGGGFF. DNA for the CDR3: TGTGCCAGCAGTTTAGGTGGGGGGGGGTTCTTC.

The chain couples TRBV4-1 to TRBJ2-7; the D gene is possibly TRBD1 (5 bases). CDR3 length: 15 amino acids. Trimming removed 4 bases at V and 0 bases at J, with 13 bases between. CDR1 MGHRA and CDR2 YSYEKL come from the germline V gene. CDR3 DNA sequence: TGCGCCAGCAGCCCACAGACAGTTTCCTCCTACGAGCAGTACTTC. Protein: CASSPQTVSSYEQYF.

CDR3 DNA: TGTGCCAGCACAGGACATAATAATTCACCCCTCCACTTT. It specifies CASTGHNNSPLHF. The chain has TRBV28 and TRBJ1-6, with TRBD1 as a possible D gene (5 bases). Germline CDR1 and CDR2: MDHEN and SYDVKM. Between the trimmed V and J ends, which lost 7 bases and 5 bases, there was a span of 9 bases. This CDR3 contains 13 residues.

The chain employs TRBV5-1 and TRBJ1-2; D is possibly TRBD1 (6 bases). The CDR3 sequence is 14 residues long. The germline gives CDR1 SGHRS, CDR2 YFSETQ. Trimming shortened V by 0 bases and J by 4 bases, and 10 bases separated the two germline ends. The CDR3 DNA is TGCGCCAGCAGCTTGGGAACAGGGTCCTATGGCTACACCTTC. Translation: CASSLGTGSYGYTF.

This chain connects TRBV19 to TRBJ2-1; D unresolved. The V and J ends lost 2 bases and 5 bases respectively, with 10 bases between them. Germline CDR1 and CDR2: LNHDA and SQIVND (reference sequence). CDR3 length: 14 amino acids. This CDR3 reads CASSILPPDNEQFF. The DNA for the CDR3 is TGTGCCAGTAGTATACTACCCCCGGACAATGAGCAGTTCTTC.

The chain links TRBV6-5 to TRBJ1-1; unclear D gene. Deletions cut 4 bases from V and 11 bases from J, with 11 bases between. This CDR3 is 11 amino acids long. The V gene's germline CDR1 is MNHEY and CDR2 SVGAGI. In DNA, the CDR3 is TGTGCCAGCAGTTCAGCAGGTTTCGCTTTCTTT. It is translated as CASSSAGFAFF.

The chain carries TRBV5-1 and TRBJ1-2; tentative D call: TRBD1 (5 bases). V gave up 5 bases and J gave up 2 bases, with 13 bases separating them. CDR1 and CDR2 from the germline V gene are SGHRS and YFSETQ. This CDR3 has 14 residues. The CDR3 spells CASRGQGANYGYTF. For the CDR3, the DNA is TGCGCCAGCAGGGGCCAAGGGGCAAACTATGGCTACACCTTC. Variable domain in full (rest from reference TRBV5-1 and TRBJ1-2): KAGVTQTPRYLIKTRGQQVTLSCSPISGHRSVSWYQQTPGQGLQFLFEYFSETQRNKGNFPGRFSGRQFSNSRSEMNVSTLELGDSALYLCASRGQGANYGYTFGSGTRLTVV.

This chain connects TRBV18 to TRBJ2-2, with TRBD2 as a possible D gene (6 bases). V lost 6 bases and J 4 bases, leaving 18 bases between the germline ends. This CDR3 is 16 amino acids long. Germline CDR1 KGHSH, CDR2 LQKENI. The DNA of the CDR3 is TGTGCCAGCTCGCCGTCTCTAGCGCCGAGCACCGGGGAGCTGTTTTTT. Its protein product is CASSPSLAPSTGELFF.

The chain links TRBV5-5 to TRBJ2-3, with no clear D. The CDR3 is 13 residues long. V was shortened by 4 bases and J by 4 bases, with 10 bases between the two germline ends. CDR1 and CDR2 (germline): SGHKS, YYEKEE (reference sequence). The CDR3 nucleotides are TGTGCCAGCAGCATGACTCCCCCAGATACGCAGTATTTT. Amino acids: CASSMTPPDTQYF. The variable domain in full, completed from reference TRBV5-5 and TRBJ2-3, reads DAGVTQSPTHLIKTRGQQVTLRCSPISGHKSVSWYQQVLGQGPQFIFQYYEKEERGRGNFPDRFSARQFPNYSSELNVNALLLGDSALYLCASSMTPPDTQYFGPGTRLTVL.

The CDR3, as DNA: TGTGCCAGCAGTGAGGTTAGCGAGTTCAATGAGCAGTTCTTC. Protein: CASSEVSEFNEQFF. V gene TRBV2 combines with J gene TRBJ2-1; tentative D call: TRBD2 (5 bases). V gave up 3 bases and J gave up 6 bases, with 12 bases separating them. Germline V gene data show CDR1 as SNHLY and CDR2 as FYNNEI. The CDR3 runs to 14 residues.

The rearrangement joins TRBV7-2 to TRBJ1-5; D unresolved. Between the trimmed V and J ends, which lost 2 bases and 0 bases, there was a span of 8 bases. Germline V gene data show CDR1 as SGHTA and CDR2 as FQGNSA. This CDR3 contains 15 residues. The CDR3 is CASSLHSISNQPQHF. In DNA form, the CDR3 reads TGTGCCAGCAGCTTACACAGTATTAGCAATCAGCCCCAGCATTTT.